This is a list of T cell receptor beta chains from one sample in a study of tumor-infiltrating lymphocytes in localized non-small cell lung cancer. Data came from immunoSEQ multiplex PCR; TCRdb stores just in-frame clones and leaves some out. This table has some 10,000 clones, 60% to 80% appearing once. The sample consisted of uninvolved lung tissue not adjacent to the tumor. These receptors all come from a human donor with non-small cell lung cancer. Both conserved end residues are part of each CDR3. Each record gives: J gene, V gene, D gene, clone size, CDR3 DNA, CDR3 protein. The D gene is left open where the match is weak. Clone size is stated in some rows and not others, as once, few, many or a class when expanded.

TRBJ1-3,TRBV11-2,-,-,TGTGCCAGCAGCTTAGGGATGGACACCCTCTCAAACACCATATATTTT,CASSLGMDTLSNTIYF
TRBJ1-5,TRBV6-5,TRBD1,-,TGTGCCACTTCTGACAGGGAAAGAGGTCAGCCCCAGCATTTT,CATSDRERGQPQHF
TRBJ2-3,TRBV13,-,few,TGTGCCAGCAGCTCAAGGGCTAGCACAGATACGCAGTATTTT,CASSSRASTDTQYF
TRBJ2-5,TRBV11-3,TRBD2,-,TGTGCCAGCAGCCTTGAGGGAGGGAACCAAGAGACCCAGTACTTC,CASSLEGGNQETQYF
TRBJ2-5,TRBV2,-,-,TGTGCCAGCAGTGAAATCATTGCACAGACCCTGGGGGGAGAGACCCAGTACTTC,CASSEIIAQTLGGETQYF
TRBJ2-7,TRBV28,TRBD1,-,TGTGCCATAAAGACAGGGTCCTACGAGCAGTACTTC,CAIKTGSYEQYF
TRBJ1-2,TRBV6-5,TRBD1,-,TGTGCCAGCAGCCCCATCCGACAGGGGGAGGAAGGCTACACCTTC,CASSPIRQGEEGYTF
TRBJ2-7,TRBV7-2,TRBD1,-,TGTGCCAGCAGCTTAGCGCGACAGGGCTACGAGCAGTACTTC,CASSLARQGYEQYF
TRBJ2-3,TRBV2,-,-,TGTGCCAGCAGTGGGCGTGAGGAACTGAGCACAGATACGCAGTATTTT,CASSGREELSTDTQYF
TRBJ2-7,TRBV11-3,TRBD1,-,TGTGCCAGCAGCTCGAACACAGGGGGCTACGAGCAGTACTTC,CASSSNTGGYEQYF
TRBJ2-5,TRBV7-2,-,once,TGTGCCAGCAGCCGGGGATTCGGAGAGACCCAGTACTTC,CASSRGFGETQYF
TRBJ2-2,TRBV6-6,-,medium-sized,TGTGCCAGCAGTTACGGATCCTACACCGGGGAGCTGTTTTTT,CASSYGSYTGELFF
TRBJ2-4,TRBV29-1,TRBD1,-,TGCAGCGTTGAGGACAGGGTCGAAAACATTCAGTACTTC,CSVEDRVENIQYF
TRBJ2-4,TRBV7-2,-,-,TGTGCCAGCAGCTCCGGGACGGTTTTCAACATTCAGTACTTC,CASSSGTVFNIQYF
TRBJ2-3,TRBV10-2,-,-,TGCGCCAGCGCATTAGGAACAAGCACAGATACGCAGTATTTT,CASALGTSTDTQYF
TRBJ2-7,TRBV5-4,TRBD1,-,TGTGCCAGCAGCCCCCGGACAGGGGGCTACGAGCAGTACTTC,CASSPRTGGYEQYF
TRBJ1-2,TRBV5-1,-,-,TGCGCCAGCAGCTTGGTAGGGGCAGGTCAGGGCTACACCTTC,CASSLVGAGQGYTF
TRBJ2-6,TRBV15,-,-,TGTGCCACCAGCAGTGCCTTCAATTCTCCGATACTCCTGACTTTC,CATSSAFNSPILLTF
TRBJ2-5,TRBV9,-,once,TGTGCCAGCAGCCCACCTCGTGGGGGCCAAGAGACCCAGTACTTC,CASSPPRGGQETQYF
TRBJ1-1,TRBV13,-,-,TGTGCCAGTTTACAGGGTGTGGGGAACACTGAAGCTTTCTTT,CASLQGVGNTEAFF
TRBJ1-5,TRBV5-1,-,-,TGCGCCAGCAGCTTGGCGGGGGATCAGCCCCAGCATTTT,CASSLAGDQPQHF